The 9 T cell receptor beta chains below come from one sample, sequenced in a study of T cell responses to AZD1222 COVID-19 vaccine (dated by TCRdb to the early 2020s). The time point tag for this specimen amounts to: about 28 days (+/-7) after the second vaccine dose. The library was prepared using the immunoSEQ multiplex PCR assay. TCRdb took over this immuneACCESS table, retaining in-frame rearrangements with V and J assigned. Such tables are incomplete; in checked studies, under half of the missing clones stem from an unresolved V gene, and the remainder is unexplained. Here the sample has fewer than 150,000 clones; about 88% occur a single time. Less than 4% of the sample lies in the top ten. Material: peripheral blood, obtained 28 days after the second AZD1222 dose. Receptors originate from an adult who received the AZD1222 COVID-19 vaccine.

This sequence joins TRBV3-1 (or the pseudogene TRBV3-2) and TRBJ2-1; D possibly uses TRBD1 or TRBD2 (5 bases each). Germline loops: CDR1 LGHDT, CDR2 YNNKEL (reference sequence). Trimming left V 4 bases short and J 0 bases short, with 19 bases between. The CDR3 sequence is 18 residues long. CDR3 coding DNA: TGTGCCAGCAGCCCCCTCTTTGGGACGGGGCCCTCCTACAATGAGCAGTTCTTC. It is translated as CASSPLFGTGPSYNEQFF.

This rearrangement joins TRBV28 to TRBJ1-2; the match to TRBD1 covers 9 bases. Trimming cost V 5 bases and J 5 bases; bases outside gene matches: 3. The CDR3 contains 13 residues. CDR1 is MDHEN and CDR2 is SYDVKM in the germline V gene. CDR3 region: CASSIGQGYGYTF. For the CDR3, the DNA is TGTGCCAGCAGTATAGGACAGGGGTATGGCTACACCTTC.

V and J are TRBV18 and TRBJ1-4, with 8 bases that match TRBD1. This CDR3 is built from 15 residues. The trim removed 1 base at V and 8 bases at J, leaving 6 bases unmatched. Germline-derived CDR1 and CDR2 are KGHSH and LQKENI. CDR3 loop: CASSPRQGFYEKLFF. CDR3 coding DNA: TGTGCCAGCTCACCACGACAGGGGTTTTACGAAAAACTGTTTTTT. The full variable domain, rest sourced from reference TRBV18 and TRBJ1-4, is NAGVMQNPRHLVRRRGQEARLRCSPMKGHSHVYWYRQLPEEGLKFMVYLQKENIIDESGMPKERFSAEFPKEGPSILRIQQVVRGDSAAYFCASSPRQGFYEKLFFGSGTQLSVL.

CDR3: CASSRDGGGLYSNQPQHF. The CDR3 bases are TGTGCCAGCAGCCGAGATGGGGGGGGACTGTATAGCAATCAGCCCCAGCATTTT. The V gene is TRBV7-8, the J gene TRBJ1-5, with a weak D call TRBD1 (5 bases). CDR1 and CDR2 from the germline V gene are SGHVS and FQNEAQ. The CDR3 sequence is 18 residues long. V lost 5 bases to trimming and J lost 0 bases, with 20 bases between them.

The gene calls are TRBV29-1 and TRBJ2-6; no definite D call. This CDR3 contains 14 residues. Per the germline V gene, CDR1 is SQVTM and CDR2 is ANQGSEA. The V gene lost 5 bases and the J gene lost 2 bases, with 10 bases spanning the gap. CDR3 sequence (DNA): TGCAGCGTTCGTTTCTTAGCTGGGGCCAACGTCCTGACTTTC. Amino acids: CSVRFLAGANVLTF.

This clone turned up a few times. V is TRBV5-6 and J is TRBJ1-5; 7 bases match TRBD1. The trim removed 2 bases at V and 2 bases at J, leaving 4 bases unmatched. The germline CDR1 and CDR2 sequences are SGHDT and YYEEEE. The CDR3 loop spans 15 amino acids. CDR3 nucleotides: TGTGCCAGCAGCTTTAGACAGGGCGGCAATCAGCCCCAGCATTTT. Translating it yields CASSFRQGGNQPQHF. The full variable domain, in which reference TRBV5-6 and TRBJ1-5 provide the parts outside the CDR3, is DAGVTQSPTHLIKTRGQQVTLRCSPKSGHDTVSWYQQALGQGPQFIFQYYEEEERQRGNFPDRFSGHQFPNYSSELNVNALLLGDSALYLCASSFRQGGNQPQHFGDGTRLSIL.

This chain links TRBV11-2 with TRBJ1-2; 7 nucleotides line up with TRBD1. CDR1 is SGHAT, CDR2 FQNNGV, per germline. The CDR3 sequence is 13 residues long. The V and J ends lost 5 bases and 4 bases, in that order; junction bases with no gene match: 4. CDR3 nucleotides: TGTGCCAGCAGCCCTACAGGGGCCTATGGCTACACCTTC. This sequence encodes CASSPTGAYGYTF.

The chain is built from TRBV28 and TRBJ1-5; D is perhaps TRBD1 (6 bases). CDR1 and CDR2 (germline): MDHEN, SYDVKM. The CDR3 is 15 residues long. Deletions cut 6 bases from V and 3 bases from J, with 15 bases between. The CDR3 here is CASSAGNRDNQPQHF. Here the CDR3 DNA reads TGTGCCAGCAGCGCAGGAAACAGGGACAATCAGCCCCAGCATTTT.

The genes are TRBV5-4 and TRBJ2-7; a weak D match, TRBD2 (5 bases). The CDR3 is 14 residues long. CDR1 and CDR2 from the germline V gene are SGHNT and YYREEE (reference sequence). V lost 3 bases and J lost 6, with 16 bases in between. CDR3 sequence (DNA): TGTGCCAGCAGCTCGGGATTTAGCAGGTTCGAGCAGTACTTC. Translation: CASSSGFSRFEQYF.